The 8 T cell receptor beta chains below all came from one sample that was sequenced in a study of metastatic and nonmetastatic thyroid tumors. Patients had received no treatment of any kind before thyroid surgery. With MiXCR, TCRdb called clones anew from the PCR reads. In the table there are roughly 25,000 clones, more than 10% of which are singletons. Sequenced sample: blood. Source of these receptors: a female donor with papillary thyroid cancer or a benign thyroid nodule (not recorded which). Some clones in this sample may be carry-over from other donors' samples.

The V gene is TRBV5-1, the J gene TRBJ2-1; D perhaps matches TRBD1 (5 bases). Germline loops: CDR1 SGHRS, CDR2 YFSETQ. Trimming stripped 4 bases from V and 8 bases from J, with 19 bases between. The CDR3 runs 15 residues. The CDR3 is CASSARTWSGHEQFF. CDR3 coding DNA: TGCGCCAGCAGCGCACGGACATGGTCTGGCCATGAGCAGTTCTTC.

This clone was seen many times. The CDR3 here is CASSTTGTGIGLNIQYF. The CDR3 bases are TGTGCCAGCAGTACCACCGGGACAGGGATAGGTTTGAACATTCAGTACTTC. The chain is built from TRBV6-2 or TRBV6-3 and TRBJ2-4, with 9 bases matching TRBD1. CDR3 length: 17 residues. In germline, CDR1 is MNHEY, CDR2 SVGEGT. The ends lost 5 bases at V and 7 bases at J; junction bases unmatched: 15.

This clone was recorded many times. The rearrangement uses TRBV28 and TRBJ2-4; 10 nucleotides align to TRBD2. V shed 4 bases, J shed 6 bases, and the junction held 15 bases outside the gene matches. CDR3 length equals 18 residues. CDR1 and CDR2 (germline): MDHEN, SYDVKM. Written as DNA, the CDR3 is TGTGCCAGCAGTTCCCCCCCCGGAGCGGGAGGGCCGGGAAACATTCAGTACTTC. Its protein product is CASSSPPGAGGPGNIQYF.

The table lists this clone with many counts. The rearrangement links TRBV28 to TRBJ2-1; 8 bases line up with TRBD2. The CDR3 loop spans 16 amino acids. In germline, CDR1 is MDHEN, CDR2 SYDVKM. V shed 3 bases, J shed 1 base, and the junction held 5 bases outside the gene matches. The CDR3 spells CASSLVSGSSYNEQFF. Written as DNA, the CDR3 is TGTGCCAGCAGTTTGGTGAGCGGGAGTTCCTACAATGAGCAGTTCTTC.

This clone showed up many times. The chain joins TRBV25-1 to TRBJ1-1; 7 bases agree with TRBD1. This CDR3 has 14 amino acids. J lost 3 bases, V lost 5 bases, and 6 bases had no gene match. The germline V gene encodes CDR1 MGHDK and CDR2 SYGVNS. CDR3 DNA sequence: TGTGCCAGCAGTATTGAGGACAGGCACACTGAAGCTTTCTTT. It encodes CASSIEDRHTEAFF.

This clone was seen repeatedly, ten times or more. The rearrangement links TRBV11-1 to TRBJ1-1; 7 bases are a match to TRBD1. Trimming cost V 5 bases and J 1 base; bases outside gene matches: 4. Germline lookup yields CDR1 SGHAT and CDR2 FQDESV (reference sequence). The CDR3 spans 14 residues. The CDR3 region has the DNA TGTGCCAGCAGCCAACGGACAGGGAACACTGAAGCTTTCTTT. It specifies CASSQRTGNTEAFF.

The chain combines TRBV12-3 or TRBV12-4 with TRBJ2-1; D remains unclear. The CDR3 is made up of 13 amino acids. This CDR3 is CESSKTIAGEQFF. The DNA of the CDR3 is TGTGAAAGCAGCAAGACCATAGCCGGTGAGCAGTTCTTC.

V usage is TRBV11-2 and J usage is TRBJ2-7; TRBD2 aligns across 10 bases. Germline V gives CDR1 SGHAT, CDR2 FQNNGV. Unmatched junction bases numbered 4, after V lost 4 bases and J lost 4 bases. The CDR3 loop spans 14 amino acids. The CDR3 sequence is CASSWSGGAYEQYF. In DNA form, the CDR3 reads TGTGCCAGCAGCTGGAGCGGGGGGGCGTACGAGCAGTACTTC.